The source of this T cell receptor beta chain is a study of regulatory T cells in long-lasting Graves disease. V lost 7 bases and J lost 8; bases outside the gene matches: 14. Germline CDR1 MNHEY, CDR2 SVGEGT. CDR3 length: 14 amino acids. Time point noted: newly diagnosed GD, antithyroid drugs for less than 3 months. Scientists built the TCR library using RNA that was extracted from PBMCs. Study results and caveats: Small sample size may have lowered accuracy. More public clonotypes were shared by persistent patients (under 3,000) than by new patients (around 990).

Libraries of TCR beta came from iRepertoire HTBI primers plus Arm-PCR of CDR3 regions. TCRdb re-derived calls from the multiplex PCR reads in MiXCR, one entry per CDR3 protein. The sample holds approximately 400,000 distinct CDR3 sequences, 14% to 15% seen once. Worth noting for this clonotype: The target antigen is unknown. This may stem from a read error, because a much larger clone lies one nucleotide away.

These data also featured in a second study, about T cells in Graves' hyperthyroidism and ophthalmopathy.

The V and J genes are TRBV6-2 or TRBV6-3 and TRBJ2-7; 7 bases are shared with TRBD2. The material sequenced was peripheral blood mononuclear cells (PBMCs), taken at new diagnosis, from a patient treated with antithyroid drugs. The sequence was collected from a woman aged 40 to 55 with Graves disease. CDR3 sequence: CASNNGGRGYKQYF. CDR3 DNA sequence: TGTGCCAGCAACAACGGCGGGAGAGGGTACAAGCAGTACTTC.